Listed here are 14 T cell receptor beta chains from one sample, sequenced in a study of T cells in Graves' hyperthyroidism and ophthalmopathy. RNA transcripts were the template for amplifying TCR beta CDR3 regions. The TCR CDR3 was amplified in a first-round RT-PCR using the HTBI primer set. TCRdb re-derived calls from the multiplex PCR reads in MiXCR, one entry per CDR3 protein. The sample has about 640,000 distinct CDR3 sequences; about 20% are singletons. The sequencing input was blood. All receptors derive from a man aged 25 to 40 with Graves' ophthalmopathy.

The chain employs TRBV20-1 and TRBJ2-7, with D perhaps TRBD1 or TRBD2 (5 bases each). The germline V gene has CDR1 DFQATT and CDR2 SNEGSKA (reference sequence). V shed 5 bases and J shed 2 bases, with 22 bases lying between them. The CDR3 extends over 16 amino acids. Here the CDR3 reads CSASRERGALTYEQYF. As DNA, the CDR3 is TGCAGTGCTTCCCGAGAGAGAGGGGCCTTAACCTACGAGCAGTACTTC.

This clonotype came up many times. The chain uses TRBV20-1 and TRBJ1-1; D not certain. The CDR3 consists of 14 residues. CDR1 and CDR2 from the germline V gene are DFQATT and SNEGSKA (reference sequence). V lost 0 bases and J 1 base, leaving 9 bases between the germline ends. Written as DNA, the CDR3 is TGCAGTGCTAGAGAGGACTTGGGGAACACTGAAGCTTTCTTT. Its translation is CSAREDLGNTEAFF.

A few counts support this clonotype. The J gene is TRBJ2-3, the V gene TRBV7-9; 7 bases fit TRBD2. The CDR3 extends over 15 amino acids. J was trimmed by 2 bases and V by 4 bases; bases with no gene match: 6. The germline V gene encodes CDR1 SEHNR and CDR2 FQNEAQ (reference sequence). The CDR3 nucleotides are TGTGCCAGCAGCTCGACTAGCAGTAACACAGATACGCAGTATTTT. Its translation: CASSSTSSNTDTQYF.

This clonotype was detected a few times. The CDR3 loop is CASSDLAGGVNEQFF. The CDR3 DNA follows: TGTGCCAGCAGCGATCTAGCGGGAGGGGTCAATGAGCAGTTCTTC. The chain is built from TRBV14 and TRBJ2-1; 12 positions agree with TRBD2. Looked up from germline, CDR1 is SGHDN and CDR2 is FVKESK. The CDR3 totals 15 residues. After removal of 5 bases from V and 6 bases from J, the junction contained 5 bases not matched to a gene.

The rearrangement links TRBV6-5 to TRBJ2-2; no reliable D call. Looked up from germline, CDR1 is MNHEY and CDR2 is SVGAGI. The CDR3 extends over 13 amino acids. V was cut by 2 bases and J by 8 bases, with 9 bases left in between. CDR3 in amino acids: CASSYAEAGELFF. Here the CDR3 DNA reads TGTGCCAGCAGTTACGCCGAGGCAGGGGAGCTGTTTTTT.

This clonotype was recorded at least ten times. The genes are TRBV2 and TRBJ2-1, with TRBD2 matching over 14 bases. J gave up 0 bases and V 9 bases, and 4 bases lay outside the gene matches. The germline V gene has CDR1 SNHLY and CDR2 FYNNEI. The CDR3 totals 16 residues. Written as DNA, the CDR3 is TGTGCCAGGGGGACTAGCGGGAGCAGCTCCTACAATGAGCAGTTCTTC. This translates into CARGTSGSSSYNEQFF. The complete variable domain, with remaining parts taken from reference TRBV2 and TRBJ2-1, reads EPEVTQTPSHQVTQMGQEVILRCVPISNHLYFYWYRQILGQKVEFLVSFYNNEISEKSEIFDDQFSVERPDGSNFTLKIRSTKLEDSAMYFCARGTSGSSSYNEQFFGPGTRLTVL.

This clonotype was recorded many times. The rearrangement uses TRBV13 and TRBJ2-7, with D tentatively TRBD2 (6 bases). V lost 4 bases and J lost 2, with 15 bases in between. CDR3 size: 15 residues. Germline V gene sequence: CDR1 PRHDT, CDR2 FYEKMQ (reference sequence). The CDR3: CASSSVGRGAYEQYF. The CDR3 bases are TGTGCCAGCAGCTCAGTCGGGAGAGGGGCCTACGAGCAGTACTTC. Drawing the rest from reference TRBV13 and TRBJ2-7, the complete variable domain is AAGVIQSPRHLIKEKRETATLKCYPIPRHDTVYWYQQGPGQDPQFLISFYEKMQSDKGSIPDRFSAQQFSDYHSELNMSSLELGDSALYFCASSSVGRGAYEQYFGPGTRLTVT.

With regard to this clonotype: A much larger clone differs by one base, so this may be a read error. In DNA form, the CDR3 reads TGTGCCAGAACAAGGGGGGACACTGAAGCTTTCTTT. Translating gives CARTRGDTEAFF. The chain couples TRBV30 to TRBJ1-1; D is possibly TRBD1 (6 bases). The CDR3 spans 12 residues. Germline CDR1 and CDR2: GTSNPN and SVGIG (reference sequence). Trimming left V 8 bases short and J 3 bases short, with 13 bases between. The full variable domain, its missing parts supplied by reference TRBV30 and TRBJ1-1, is SQTIHQWPATLVQPVGSPLSLECTVEGTSNPNLYWYRQAAGRGLQLLFYSVGIGQISSEVPQNLSASRPQDRQFILSSKKLLLSDSGFYLCARTRGDTEAFFGQGTRLTVV.

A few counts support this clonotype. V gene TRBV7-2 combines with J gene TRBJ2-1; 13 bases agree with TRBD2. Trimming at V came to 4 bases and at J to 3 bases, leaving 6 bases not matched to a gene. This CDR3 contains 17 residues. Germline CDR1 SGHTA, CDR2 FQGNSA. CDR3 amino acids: CASSSRTSGGYYNEQFF. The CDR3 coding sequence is TGTGCCAGCAGCTCGAGGACTAGCGGGGGATACTACAATGAGCAGTTCTTC. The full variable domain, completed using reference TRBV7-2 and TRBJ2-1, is GAGVSQSPSNKVTEKGKDVELRCDPISGHTALYWYRQSLGQGLEFLIYFQGNSAPDKSGLPSDRFSAERTGGSVSTLTIQRTQQEDSAVYLCASSSRTSGGYYNEQFFGPGTRLTVL.

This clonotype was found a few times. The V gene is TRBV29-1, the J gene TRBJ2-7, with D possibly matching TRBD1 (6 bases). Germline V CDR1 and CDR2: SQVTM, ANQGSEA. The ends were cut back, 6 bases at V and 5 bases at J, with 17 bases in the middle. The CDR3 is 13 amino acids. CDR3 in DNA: TGCAGCGTAACCGGGACATCGAGAAACGAGCAGTACTTC. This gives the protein CSVTGTSRNEQYF.

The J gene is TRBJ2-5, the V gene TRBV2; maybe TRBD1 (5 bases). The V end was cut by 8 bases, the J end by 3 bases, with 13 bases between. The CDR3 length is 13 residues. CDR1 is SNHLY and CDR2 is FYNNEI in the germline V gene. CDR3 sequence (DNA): TGTGCCAGCCAAGTCGGCAGGGAAGAGACCCAGTACTTC. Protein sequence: CASQVGREETQYF.

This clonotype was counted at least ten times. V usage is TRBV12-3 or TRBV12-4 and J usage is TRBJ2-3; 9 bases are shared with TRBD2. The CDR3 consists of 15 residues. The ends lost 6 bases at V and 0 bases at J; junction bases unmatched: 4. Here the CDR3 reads CASSRLAASTDTQYF. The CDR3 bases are TGTGCCAGCAGCCGACTAGCGGCTAGCACAGATACGCAGTATTTT.

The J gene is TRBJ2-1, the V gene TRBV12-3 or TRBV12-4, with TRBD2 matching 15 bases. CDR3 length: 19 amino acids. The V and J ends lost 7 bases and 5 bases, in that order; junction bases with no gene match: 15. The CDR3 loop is CASTGLAGGTSLHDNEQFF. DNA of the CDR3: TGTGCCAGCACCGGACTAGCGGGAGGGACATCGCTACATGACAATGAGCAGTTCTTC.

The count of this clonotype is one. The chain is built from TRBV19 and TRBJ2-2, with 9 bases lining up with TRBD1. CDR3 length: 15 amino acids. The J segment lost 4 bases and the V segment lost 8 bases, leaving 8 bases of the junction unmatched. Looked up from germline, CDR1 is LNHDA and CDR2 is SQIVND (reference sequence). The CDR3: CASLNRGLSTGELFF. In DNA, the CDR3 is TGTGCCAGTCTTAACAGGGGGCTTAGCACCGGGGAGCTGTTTTTT.